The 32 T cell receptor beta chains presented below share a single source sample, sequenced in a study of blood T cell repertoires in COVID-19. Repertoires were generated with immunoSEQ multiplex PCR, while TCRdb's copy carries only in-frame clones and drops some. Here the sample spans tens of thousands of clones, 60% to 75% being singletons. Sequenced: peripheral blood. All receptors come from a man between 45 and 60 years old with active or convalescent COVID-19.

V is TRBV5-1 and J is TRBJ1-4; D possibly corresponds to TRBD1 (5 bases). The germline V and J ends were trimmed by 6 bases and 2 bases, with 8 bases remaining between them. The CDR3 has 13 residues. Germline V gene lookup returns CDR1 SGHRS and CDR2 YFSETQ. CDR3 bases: TGCGCCAGCAATCGGGGGACTAATGAAAAACTGTTTTTT. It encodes CASNRGTNEKLFF. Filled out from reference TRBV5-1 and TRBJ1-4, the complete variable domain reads KAGVTQTPRYLIKTRGQQVTLSCSPISGHRSVSWYQQTPGQGLQFLFEYFSETQRNKGNFPGRFSGRQFSNSRSEMNVSTLELGDSALYLCASNRGTNEKLFFGSGTQLSVL.

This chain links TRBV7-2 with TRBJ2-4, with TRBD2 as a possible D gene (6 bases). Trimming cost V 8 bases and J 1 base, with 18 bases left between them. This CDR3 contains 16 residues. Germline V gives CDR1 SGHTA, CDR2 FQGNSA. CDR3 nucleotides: TGTGCCAGCTCAAAGGCGGAGGGCTGGGCCAAAAACATTCAGTACTTC. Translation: CASSKAEGWAKNIQYF.

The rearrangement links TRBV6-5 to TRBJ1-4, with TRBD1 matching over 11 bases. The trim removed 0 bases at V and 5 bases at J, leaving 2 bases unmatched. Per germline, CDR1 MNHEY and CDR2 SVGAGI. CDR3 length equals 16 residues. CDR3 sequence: CASSYSGQGANEKLFF. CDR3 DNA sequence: TGTGCCAGCAGTTACTCAGGACAGGGGGCGAATGAAAAACTGTTTTTT.

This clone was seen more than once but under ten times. As DNA, the CDR3 is TGTGCCAGCAGCCCGTTTCGCACGGGGCCAGGGGCAGATACGCAGTATTTT. Amino acid sequence: CASSPFRTGPGADTQYF. The chain links TRBV9 to TRBJ2-3; the D gene is possibly TRBD1 (6 bases). The V gene lost 4 bases and the J gene lost 4 bases, with 22 bases spanning the gap. The CDR3 consists of 17 residues. The germline V gene has CDR1 SGDLS and CDR2 YYNGEE.

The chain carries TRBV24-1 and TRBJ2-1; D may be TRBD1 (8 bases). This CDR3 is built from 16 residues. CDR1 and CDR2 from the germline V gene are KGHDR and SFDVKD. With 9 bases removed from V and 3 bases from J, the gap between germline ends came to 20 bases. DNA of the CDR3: TGTGCCACCGGGGGGGCTGGGACAGGTAACTACAATGAGCAGTTCTTC. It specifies CATGGAGTGNYNEQFF.

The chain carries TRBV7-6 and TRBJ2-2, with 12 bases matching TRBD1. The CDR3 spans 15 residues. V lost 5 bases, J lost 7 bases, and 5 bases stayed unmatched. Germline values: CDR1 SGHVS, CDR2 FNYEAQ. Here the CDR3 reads CASSRDRGRHGELFF. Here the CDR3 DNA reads TGTGCCAGCAGCAGGGACAGGGGGCGACACGGGGAGCTGTTTTTT.

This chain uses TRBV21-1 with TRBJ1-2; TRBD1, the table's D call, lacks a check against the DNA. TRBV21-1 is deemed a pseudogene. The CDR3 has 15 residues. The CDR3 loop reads CASSAPKGFRFGYTF. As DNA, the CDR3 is TGTGCCAGCAGCGCACCAAAGGGGTTTCGGTTTGGCTACACCTTC.

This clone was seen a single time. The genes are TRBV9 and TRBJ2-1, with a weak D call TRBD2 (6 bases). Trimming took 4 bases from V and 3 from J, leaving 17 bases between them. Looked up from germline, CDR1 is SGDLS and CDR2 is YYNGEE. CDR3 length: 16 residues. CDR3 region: CASSLGTDGSYNEQFF. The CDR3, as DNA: TGTGCCAGCAGCCTCGGGACTGACGGTAGCTACAATGAGCAGTTCTTC. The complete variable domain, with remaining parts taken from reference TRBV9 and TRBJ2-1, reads DSGVTQTPKHLITATGQRVTLRCSPRSGDLSVYWYQQSLDQGLQFLIQYYNGEERAKGNILERFSAQQFPDLHSELNLSSLELGDSALYFCASSLGTDGSYNEQFFGPGTRLTVL.

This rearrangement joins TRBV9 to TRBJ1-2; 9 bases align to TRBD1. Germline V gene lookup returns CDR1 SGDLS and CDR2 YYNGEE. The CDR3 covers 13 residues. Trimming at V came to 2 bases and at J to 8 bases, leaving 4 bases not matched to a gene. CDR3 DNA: TGTGCCAGCAGCGTTGACAGGGGGTCCGGCTACACCTTC. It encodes CASSVDRGSGYTF.

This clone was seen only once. The DNA for the CDR3 is TGTGCCAGCAGTGAAGCGTGGACTAGCGGGGGTAGGGTGTACGAGCAGTACTTC. Translating gives CASSEAWTSGGRVYEQYF. The chain uses TRBV6-1 and TRBJ2-7; 13 bases agree with TRBD2. The CDR3 sequence is 18 residues long. J gave up 4 bases and V 0 bases, and 9 bases lay outside the gene matches. Germline V gene sequence: CDR1 MNHNS, CDR2 SASEGT.

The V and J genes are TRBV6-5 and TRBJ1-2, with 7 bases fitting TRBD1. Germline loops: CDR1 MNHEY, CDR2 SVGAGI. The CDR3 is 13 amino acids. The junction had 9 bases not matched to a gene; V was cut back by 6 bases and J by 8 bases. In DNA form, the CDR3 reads TGTGCCAGCAGACAAAGACAGGGCCTGGGCTACACCTTC. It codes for CASRQRQGLGYTF.

The CDR3 nucleotides read TGCGCCAGCAGTTTATTCTTTGGACAGGAAGAGACCCAGTACTTC. This codes for CASSLFFGQEETQYF. The V gene is TRBV5-1, the J gene TRBJ2-5, with TRBD1 matching over 7 bases. The length of the CDR3 is 15 residues. The V gene end was trimmed by 5 bases and the J gene end by 3 bases; junction bases not matched to a gene: 10. CDR1 and CDR2 from the germline V gene are SGHRS and YFSETQ.

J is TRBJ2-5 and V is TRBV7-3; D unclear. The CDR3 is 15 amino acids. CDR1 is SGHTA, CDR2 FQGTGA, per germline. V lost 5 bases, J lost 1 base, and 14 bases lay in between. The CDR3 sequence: CASSPLGPGQETQYF. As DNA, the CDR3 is TGTGCCAGCAGCCCGCTTGGCCCGGGCCAAGAGACCCAGTACTTC. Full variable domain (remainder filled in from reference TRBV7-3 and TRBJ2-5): GAGVSQTPSNKVTEKGKYVELRCDPISGHTALYWYRQSLGQGPEFLIYFQGTGAADDSGLPNDRFFAVRPEGSVSTLKIQRTERGDSAVYLCASSPLGPGQETQYFGPGTRLLVL.

This CDR3 reads CASSTGQEGALGANVLTF. In nucleotides, the CDR3 is TGTGCCAGTAGTACCGGACAGGAGGGGGCCCTGGGGGCCAACGTCCTGACTTTC. V gene TRBV19 combines with J gene TRBJ2-6; TRBD1 is a possible D gene (7 bases). The germline CDR1 and CDR2 sequences are LNHDA and SQIVND (reference sequence). Trimming took off 4 bases at V and 4 bases at J, with 20 bases between the two ends. This CDR3 has 18 amino acids.

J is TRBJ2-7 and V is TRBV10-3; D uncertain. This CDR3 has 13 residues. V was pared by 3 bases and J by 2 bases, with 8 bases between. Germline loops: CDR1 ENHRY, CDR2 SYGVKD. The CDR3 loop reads CAISDESPYEQYF. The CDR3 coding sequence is TGTGCCATCAGTGATGAGAGCCCCTACGAGCAGTACTTC.

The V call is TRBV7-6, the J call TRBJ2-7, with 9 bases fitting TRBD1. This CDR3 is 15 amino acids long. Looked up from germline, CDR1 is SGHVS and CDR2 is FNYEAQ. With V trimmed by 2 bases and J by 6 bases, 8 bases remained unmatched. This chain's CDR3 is CASSLTGQGRAEQYF. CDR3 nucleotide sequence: TGTGCCAGCAGCTTAACGGGACAGGGACGTGCCGAGCAGTACTTC.

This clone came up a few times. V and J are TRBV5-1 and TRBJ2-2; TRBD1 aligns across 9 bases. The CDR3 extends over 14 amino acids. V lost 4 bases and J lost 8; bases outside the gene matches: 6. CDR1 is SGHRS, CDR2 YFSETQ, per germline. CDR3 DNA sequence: TGCGCCAGCAGCGTGGGACAGGGCACGGGGGAGCTGTTTTTT. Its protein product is CASSVGQGTGELFF.

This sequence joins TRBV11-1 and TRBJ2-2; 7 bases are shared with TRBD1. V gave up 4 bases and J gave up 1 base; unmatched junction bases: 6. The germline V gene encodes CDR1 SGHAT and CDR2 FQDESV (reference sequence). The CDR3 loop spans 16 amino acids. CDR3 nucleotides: TGTGCCAGCAGCTCTCGGACAGGCGGGAACACCGGGGAGCTGTTTTTT. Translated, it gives CASSSRTGGNTGELFF.

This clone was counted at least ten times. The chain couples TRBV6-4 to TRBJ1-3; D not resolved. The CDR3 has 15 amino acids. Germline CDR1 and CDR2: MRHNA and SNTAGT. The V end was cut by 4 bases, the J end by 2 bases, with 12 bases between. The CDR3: CASSVEVGAGNTIYF. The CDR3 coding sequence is TGTGCCAGCAGTGTGGAGGTTGGAGCTGGAAACACCATATATTTT.

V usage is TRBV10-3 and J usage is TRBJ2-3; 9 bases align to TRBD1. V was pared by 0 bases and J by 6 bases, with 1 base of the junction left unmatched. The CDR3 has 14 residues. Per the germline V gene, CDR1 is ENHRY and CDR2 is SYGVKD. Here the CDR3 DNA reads TGTGCCATCAGTGAGTCGACAGGGGGGGATACGCAGTATTTT. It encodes CAISESTGGDTQYF.

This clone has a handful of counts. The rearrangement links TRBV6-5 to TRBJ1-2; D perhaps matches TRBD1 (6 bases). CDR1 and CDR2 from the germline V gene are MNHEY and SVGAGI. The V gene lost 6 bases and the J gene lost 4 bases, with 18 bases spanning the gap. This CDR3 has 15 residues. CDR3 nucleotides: TGTGCCAGCAGCGGGGCCCTACAGGGAACCTATGGCTACACCTTC. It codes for CASSGALQGTYGYTF.

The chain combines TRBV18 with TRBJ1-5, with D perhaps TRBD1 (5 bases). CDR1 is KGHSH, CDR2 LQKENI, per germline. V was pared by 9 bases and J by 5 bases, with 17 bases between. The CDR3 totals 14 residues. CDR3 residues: CASKTGDQHQPQHF. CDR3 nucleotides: TGTGCCAGTAAAACAGGCGACCAACATCAGCCCCAGCATTTT.

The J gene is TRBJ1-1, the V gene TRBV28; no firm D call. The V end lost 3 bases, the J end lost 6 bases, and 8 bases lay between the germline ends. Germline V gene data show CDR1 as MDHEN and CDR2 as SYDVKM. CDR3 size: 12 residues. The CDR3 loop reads CASSLWQAEAFF. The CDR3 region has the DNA TGTGCCAGCAGTTTGTGGCAGGCTGAAGCTTTCTTT.

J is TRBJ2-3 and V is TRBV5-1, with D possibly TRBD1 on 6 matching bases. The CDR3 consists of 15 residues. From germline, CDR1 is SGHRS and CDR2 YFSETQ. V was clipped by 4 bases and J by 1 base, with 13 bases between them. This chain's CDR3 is CASSPGQIRTDTQYF. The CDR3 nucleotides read TGCGCCAGCAGCCCCGGACAGATTCGCACAGATACGCAGTATTTT.

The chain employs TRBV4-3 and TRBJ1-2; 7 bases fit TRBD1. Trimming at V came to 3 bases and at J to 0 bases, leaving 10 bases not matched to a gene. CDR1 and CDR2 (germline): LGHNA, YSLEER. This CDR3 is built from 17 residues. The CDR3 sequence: CASSQSPSGTANYGYTF. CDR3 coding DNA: TGCGCCAGCAGCCAGAGCCCCTCCGGGACAGCTAACTATGGCTACACCTTC.

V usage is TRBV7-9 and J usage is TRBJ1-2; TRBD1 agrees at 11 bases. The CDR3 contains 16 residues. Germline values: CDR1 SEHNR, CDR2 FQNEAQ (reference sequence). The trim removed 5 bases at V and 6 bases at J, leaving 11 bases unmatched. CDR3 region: CASSVTGTGGGNGYTF. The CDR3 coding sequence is TGTGCCAGCAGCGTCACCGGGACAGGGGGTGGCAATGGCTACACCTTC.

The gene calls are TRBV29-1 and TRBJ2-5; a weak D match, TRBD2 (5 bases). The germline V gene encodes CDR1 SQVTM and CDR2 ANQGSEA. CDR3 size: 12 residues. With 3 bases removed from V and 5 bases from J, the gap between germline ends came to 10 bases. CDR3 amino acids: CSVDTGSETQYF. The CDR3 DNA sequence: TGCAGCGTTGATACGGGATCGGAGACCCAGTACTTC.

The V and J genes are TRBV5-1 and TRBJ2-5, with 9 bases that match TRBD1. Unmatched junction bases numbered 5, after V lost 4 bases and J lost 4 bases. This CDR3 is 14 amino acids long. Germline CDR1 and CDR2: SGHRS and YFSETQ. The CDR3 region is CASSPGQGLETQYF. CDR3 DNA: TGCGCCAGCAGCCCAGGACAGGGGCTAGAGACCCAGTACTTC. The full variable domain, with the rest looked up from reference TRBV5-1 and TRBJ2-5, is KAGVTQTPRYLIKTRGQQVTLSCSPISGHRSVSWYQQTPGQGLQFLFEYFSETQRNKGNFPGRFSGRQFSNSRSEMNVSTLELGDSALYLCASSPGQGLETQYFGPGTRLLVL.

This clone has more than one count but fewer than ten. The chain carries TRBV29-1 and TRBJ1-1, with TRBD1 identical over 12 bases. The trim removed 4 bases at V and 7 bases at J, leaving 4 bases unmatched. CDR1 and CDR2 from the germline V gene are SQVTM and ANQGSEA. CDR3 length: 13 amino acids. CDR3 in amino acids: CSVAGQGANEAFF. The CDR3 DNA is TGCAGCGTTGCGGGACAGGGGGCGAATGAAGCTTTCTTT.

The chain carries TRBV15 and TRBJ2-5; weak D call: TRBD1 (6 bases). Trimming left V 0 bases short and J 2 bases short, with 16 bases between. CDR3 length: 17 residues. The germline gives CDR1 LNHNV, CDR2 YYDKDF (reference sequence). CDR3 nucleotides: TGTGCCACCAGCAGAGACCTAGCACAGGGTGAACAAGAGACCCAGTACTTC. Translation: CATSRDLAQGEQETQYF.

Written as DNA, the CDR3 is TGTGCCAGCAGAACAGGGGGCGCGGACACTGAAGCTTTCTTT. Protein product: CASRTGGADTEAFF. V gene TRBV6-5 combines with J gene TRBJ1-1, with 9 bases lining up with TRBD1. The V gene's germline CDR1 is MNHEY and CDR2 SVGAGI. The CDR3 contains 14 residues. The V and J ends lost 6 bases and 3 bases, in that order; junction bases with no gene match: 5.

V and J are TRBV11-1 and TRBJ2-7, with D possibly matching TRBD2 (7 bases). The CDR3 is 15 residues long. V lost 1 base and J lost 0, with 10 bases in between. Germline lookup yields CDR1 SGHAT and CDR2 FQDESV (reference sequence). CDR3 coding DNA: TGTGCCAGCAGCTTAGGACGGGGGGCCTCCTACGAGCAGTACTTC. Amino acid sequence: CASSLGRGASYEQYF.